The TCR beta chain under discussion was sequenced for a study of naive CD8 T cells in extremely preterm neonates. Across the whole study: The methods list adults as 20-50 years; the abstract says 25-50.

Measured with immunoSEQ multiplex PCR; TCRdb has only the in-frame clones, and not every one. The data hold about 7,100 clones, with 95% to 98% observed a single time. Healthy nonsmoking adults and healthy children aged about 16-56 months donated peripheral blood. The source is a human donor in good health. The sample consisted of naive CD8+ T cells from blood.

CDR3 DNA sequence: TGTGCCAGCAGTTTAGGGCAGGGGTACTACGAGCAGTACTTC. It is translated as CASSLGQGYYEQYF. The V call is TRBV27, the J call TRBJ2-7; D is possibly TRBD1 (6 bases). V shed 2 bases and J shed 3 bases, with 11 bases lying between them. Germline V CDR1 and CDR2: MNHEY, SMNVEV (reference sequence). This CDR3 is built from 14 residues.